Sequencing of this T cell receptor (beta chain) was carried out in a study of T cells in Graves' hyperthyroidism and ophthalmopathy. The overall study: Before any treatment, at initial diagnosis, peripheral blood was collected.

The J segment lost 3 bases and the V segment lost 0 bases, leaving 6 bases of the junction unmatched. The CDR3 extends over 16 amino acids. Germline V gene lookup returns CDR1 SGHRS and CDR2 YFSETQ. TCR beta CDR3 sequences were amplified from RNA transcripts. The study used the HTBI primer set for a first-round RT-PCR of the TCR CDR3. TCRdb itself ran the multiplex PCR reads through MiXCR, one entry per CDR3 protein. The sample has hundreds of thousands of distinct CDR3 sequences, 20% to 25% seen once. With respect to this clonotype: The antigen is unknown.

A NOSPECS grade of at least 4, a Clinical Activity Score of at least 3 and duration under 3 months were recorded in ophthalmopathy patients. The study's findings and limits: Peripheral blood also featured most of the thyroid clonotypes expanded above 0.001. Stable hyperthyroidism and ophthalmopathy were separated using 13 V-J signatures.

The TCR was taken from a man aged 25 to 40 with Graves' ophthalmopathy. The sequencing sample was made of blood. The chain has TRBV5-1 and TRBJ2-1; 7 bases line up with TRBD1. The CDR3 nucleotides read TGCGCCAGCAGCTTGGGGCAGGGGGTGTTCTACAATGAGCAGTTCTTC. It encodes CASSLGQGVFYNEQFF.